Detailed here is one TCR beta chain. The antigen is not known. The data belong to a study of CD8+CD57+ T cells in acquired aplastic anemia. Study-wide background: The sorted CD4+ and CD8+ cells yielded an average around 3 ug of DNA. The study, taken as a whole, reports: For CD8+ Simpson's diversity, patients and controls showed no significant difference.

Profiles of TCR beta VDJ and CDR3 were generated from a genomic DNA template. TCRdb analysed the reads with MiXCR anew, one entry per CDR3 protein. The table has approximately 300,000 distinct CDR3 sequences, under 65% seen once. The sequenced patients had an expansion of CD8+CD57+ cells seen by flow cytometry. Patients uniformly had severe acquired aplastic anemia. The sequence was obtained from a human donor with aplastic anemia. The sequenced material came from sorted CD4+, CD8+, or CD8+CD57+ T cells (not recorded which) from PBMCs.

CDR3 region: CGTAGSINEQFF. The DNA of the CDR3 is TGCGGTACAGCGGGAAGCATCAATGAGCAGTTCTTC. This chain links TRBV20-1 with TRBJ2-1, with 7 bases that match TRBD2. This CDR3 has 12 residues. Germline CDR1 DFQATT, CDR2 SNEGSKA (reference sequence).